These 15 T cell receptor beta chains were sequenced from one sample in a study of graft-versus-host responses after intestinal transplantation. Antigens for these TCRs are unknown. Clones were read by immunoSEQ multiplex PCR, and TCRdb kept only the in-frame ones, dropping some. This sample has roughly 70,000 clones, with approximately 80% found just once. The sample consisted of unstimulated CD4+ T cells sorted from spleen or lymph node cells, taken before transplant. The receptors were gathered from a human donor who was the organ donor for an intestinal transplant.

The genes are TRBV5-8 and TRBJ1-2; a possible D gene is TRBD1 (6 bases). The V gene's germline CDR1 is SGHTS and CDR2 YDEGEE. V was shortened by 4 bases and J by 4 bases, with 17 bases between the two germline ends. The CDR3 sequence is 15 residues long. The CDR3 reads CASSPPGASIYGYTF. For the CDR3, the DNA is TGTGCCAGCAGCCCCCCAGGGGCTAGTATCTATGGCTACACCTTC.

This clone occurred a few times. The V gene is TRBV29-1, the J gene TRBJ1-1, with D maybe TRBD1 (6 bases). Germline-derived CDR1 and CDR2 are SQVTM and ANQGSEA. With 6 bases removed from V and 8 bases from J, the gap between germline ends came to 22 bases. The CDR3 sequence is 14 residues long. CDR3 region: CSVKFKGDWGEAFF. As DNA, the CDR3 is TGCAGCGTCAAATTTAAGGGGGATTGGGGCGAAGCTTTCTTT.

This sequence joins TRBV9 and TRBJ2-1; 11 nucleotides align to TRBD2. After removal of 5 bases from V and 11 bases from J, the junction contained 6 bases not matched to a gene. Germline assignment: CDR1 SGDLS and CDR2 YYNGEE. This CDR3 has 13 residues. The DNA of the CDR3 is TGTGCCAGCAGTCAGACTAGCGGGGAGCAGCAGTTCTTC. Encoded protein: CASSQTSGEQQFF.

The chain combines TRBV28 with TRBJ1-5; D is possibly TRBD1 (5 bases). This CDR3 is 15 amino acids long. CDR1 MDHEN and CDR2 SYDVKM come from the germline V gene. Trimming stripped 3 bases from V and 5 bases from J, with 14 bases between. In nucleotides, the CDR3 is TGTGCCAGCAGTTTCGGCCCCGGGGGGGATCAGCCCCAGCATTTT. Translation gives CASSFGPGGDQPQHF.

This clone was recorded only once. The gene calls are TRBV5-6 and TRBJ2-5, with TRBD2 identical over 10 bases. Germline CDR1 SGHDT, CDR2 YYEEEE. After removal of 4 bases from V and 4 bases from J, the junction contained 4 bases not matched to a gene. The CDR3 contains 14 residues. In nucleotides, the CDR3 is TGTGCCAGCAGCGAGCGGGGGGGGTTAGAGACCCAGTACTTC. Its protein is CASSERGGLETQYF.

The chain couples TRBV28 to TRBJ2-1; 11 nucleotides agree with TRBD2. This CDR3 has 16 amino acids. In germline, CDR1 is MDHEN, CDR2 SYDVKM. V shed 3 bases, J shed 9 bases, and the junction held 10 bases outside the gene matches. The CDR3 loop reads CASSFVSGGAGREQFF. DNA for the CDR3: TGTGCCAGCAGTTTCGTTAGCGGGGGGGCCGGGCGTGAGCAGTTCTTC.

This clone appeared a single time. The genes are TRBV6-4 and TRBJ1-1; possibly TRBD1 for D (6 bases). The germline V gene encodes CDR1 MRHNA and CDR2 SNTAGT. Between the trimmed V and J ends, which lost 10 bases and 0 bases, there was a span of 21 bases. The CDR3 covers 16 residues. CDR3 nucleotides: TGTGCCACCCCGGGGGGAACAGGGTGTATGAACACTGAAGCTTTCTTT. This encodes CATPGGTGCMNTEAFF.

This clone was counted between two and nine times. The chain couples TRBV28 to TRBJ1-3, with 9 positions matching TRBD1. Trimming removed 6 bases from V and 4 bases from J; junction bases left unmatched: 19. The germline V gene has CDR1 MDHEN and CDR2 SYDVKM. There are 19 residues in the CDR3. The CDR3 DNA reads as TGTGCCAGCAGGCTTTCCGGGACAGGGAGATCCCGGTCCGGAAACACCATATATTTT. Translation: CASRLSGTGRSRSGNTIYF.

This clone was recorded only once. The rearrangement uses TRBV9 and TRBJ1-1, with 10 bases identical to TRBD1. Per germline, CDR1 SGDLS and CDR2 YYNGEE. The V and J ends lost 5 bases and 3 bases, in that order; junction bases with no gene match: 7. This CDR3 region has 15 residues. The CDR3 loop is CASSGRDRGYTEAFF. The DNA of the CDR3 is TGTGCCAGCAGTGGTCGGGACAGGGGTTACACTGAAGCTTTCTTT.

J is TRBJ2-5 and V is TRBV5-6; D possibly corresponds to TRBD1 (6 bases). V shed 1 base and J shed 8 bases, with 12 bases lying between them. Germline CDR1 SGHDT, CDR2 YYEEEE. CDR3 length: 13 amino acids. This chain's CDR3 is CASSLTGWGTQYF. CDR3 nucleotide sequence: TGTGCCAGCAGCTTGACAGGGTGGGGAACCCAGTACTTC.

The chain uses TRBV2 and TRBJ2-6; D is ambiguous. V was cut by 5 bases and J by 0 bases, with 17 bases left in between. Germline V gene sequence: CDR1 SNHLY, CDR2 FYNNEI. The CDR3 has 18 residues. The CDR3, as DNA: TGTGCCAGCAGTCGACGAGGCTCCCAGAACTCTGGGGCCAACGTCCTGACTTTC. Its translation is CASSRRGSQNSGANVLTF. Using reference TRBV2 and TRBJ2-6 for the parts outside the CDR3, the full variable domain is EPEVTQTPSHQVTQMGQEVILRCVPISNHLYFYWYRQILGQKVEFLVSFYNNEISEKSEIFDDQFSVERPDGSNFTLKIRSTKLEDSAMYFCASSRRGSQNSGANVLTFGAGSRLTVL.

V usage is TRBV7-9 and J usage is TRBJ1-1; the match to TRBD1 covers 11 bases. The V segment lost 6 bases and the J segment 3 bases; nucleotides outside the gene matches: 3. The V gene's germline CDR1 is SEHNR and CDR2 FQNEAQ (reference sequence). The CDR3 runs 14 residues. For the CDR3, the DNA is TGTGCCAGCAGGGAGGGACAGGGGGACACTGAAGCTTTCTTT. It specifies CASREGQGDTEAFF.

This sequence joins TRBV29-1 and TRBJ1-2, with 10 bases aligning to TRBD1. V shed 7 bases, J shed 4 bases, and the junction held 3 bases outside the gene matches. The CDR3 has 12 amino acids. Germline CDR1 reads SQVTM; CDR2 reads ANQGSEA. CDR3 sequence: CSARTGGYGYTF. The CDR3 DNA sequence: TGCAGCGCCCGGACAGGGGGCTATGGCTACACCTTC.

This chain links TRBV2 with TRBJ2-7; 9 bases are a match to TRBD2. The trim removed 6 bases at V and 13 bases at J, leaving 10 bases unmatched. This CDR3 comprises 12 residues. From germline, CDR1 is SNHLY and CDR2 FYNNEI. CDR3 in amino acids: CASSSAPGLAYV. Written as DNA, the CDR3 is TGTGCCAGCAGCTCCGCTCCGGGACTAGCCTACGTC.

This clone came up a few times. The J gene is TRBJ2-3, the V gene TRBV6-4, with 8 bases aligning to TRBD2. Germline CDR1 reads MRHNA; CDR2 reads SNTAGT. J lost 6 bases, V lost 3 bases, and 8 bases had no gene match. This CDR3 has 15 amino acids. The CDR3 spells CASSDPGLASDTQYF. The CDR3 DNA reads as TGTGCCAGCAGTGATCCCGGACTAGCTAGTGATACGCAGTATTTT.